This T cell receptor beta chain comes out of a study of vaccination effects on CD4 cells after COVID-19. Study-wide points: Common cold coronavirus cross-reactivity was shown by only 1 of 255 vaccine-induced clones in healthy vaccinees. The study had few convalescent patients and no early post-infection timepoints.

Sequencing was performed with immunoSEQ multiplex PCR; in TCRdb, only in-frame clones are kept and a portion is missing. The profile shows 62,000 or so clones, about four fifths of them singletons. Antigen-specific CD4+ T cells expanded by the ViraFEST assay with viral peptide pools were then sequenced. Once cultured for approximately ten days, the cells underwent separation to obtain CD4+ T cells. None of these healthy vaccinees had been infected with SARS-CoV-2 before vaccination. Cultivation was performed at two million PBMC per well with 9 to 10 IU/ml IL-2 and 10 ug/ml peptides added. IL-2 medium was substituted for half the medium on days 3 and 7. Germline CDR1 and CDR2: MDHEN and SYDVKM. The CDR3 has 17 residues. Losses at the gene ends were 2 bases for V and 7 bases for J; bases not matched to a gene: 12. Only a few counts were recorded for this clone. Its antigen remains unidentified.

This clonotype was sampled from a human donor who received a COVID-19 vaccine. Sample: CD4+ T cells from PBMCs cultured with SARS-CoV-2 spike peptides, taken before COVID-19 vaccination. The chain carries TRBV28 and TRBJ2-2; TRBD2 matches 8 bases. The CDR3 protein is CASSLTIGAGGHGELFF. Written as DNA, the CDR3 is TGTGCCAGCAGTTTAACGATCGGGGCGGGGGGCCACGGGGAGCTGTTTTTT.